The rows below give T cell receptor beta chains drawn from one sample of a study of OX40 agonist ivuxolimab in advanced cancers. Some clones are missing from TCRdb's copy, which holds only in-frame ones; the method was immunoSEQ multiplex PCR. The sample carries around 62,000 clones, roughly 80% recorded once. This sample comprised CD4+ or CD8+ T cells sorted from blood, obtained in a trial of the OX40 agonist ivuxolimab. These receptors were obtained from an adult with an advanced solid tumor such as melanoma, head and neck, liver or kidney cancer. Each CDR3 is given with its conserved first and last residue. Each record gives: D gene, J gene, clone size, CDR3 length, V gene, CDR3 DNA, CDR3 protein. A D gene is named only where the DNA matches it firmly. A clone size is listed for some rows: how often the clone was seen (once, few, many), or a class if it is expanded.

.	TRBJ1-1	.	14	TRBV5-1	TGCGCCAGCACACTCGGGGTTTTGGGGGATGAAGCTTTCTTT	CASTLGVLGDEAFF
TRBD2	TRBJ2-1	few	17	TRBV11-1	TGTGCCAGCAGCTTAGCGGGGACTAGCGGAGTATACAATGAGCAGTTCTTC	CASSLAGTSGVYNEQFF
.	TRBJ1-1	.	12	TRBV6-1	TGTGCCAGCAGTGAGTTTGACACTGAAGCTTTCTTT	CASSEFDTEAFF
.	TRBJ1-1	.	14	TRBV10-1	TGCGCCAGCAGTGCCCAGGCAGCCCTCGGTGAAGCTTTCTTT	CASSAQAALGEAFF
.	TRBJ2-5	.	13	TRBV29-1	TGCAGCGTTTCCTTGGCCGTCTCGGAGACCCAGTACTTC	CSVSLAVSETQYF
.	TRBJ2-7	.	13	TRBV11-2	TGTGCCAGCAGCTTAGACAGGGGTTACGAGCAGTACTTC	CASSLDRGYEQYF
TRBD1	TRBJ1-4	.	15	TRBV29-1	TGCAGCGTTGGGCGACAGGGCGAGGCTAATGAAAAACTGTTTTTT	CSVGRQGEANEKLFF
TRBD1	TRBJ1-5	.	13	TRBV11-2	TGTGCCAGCAGCTTGGACAGGGATCAGCCCCAGCATTTT	CASSLDRDQPQHF
.	TRBJ2-3	.	15	TRBV9	TGTGCCAGCAGCGTAGTCGCGGTTGGCACAGATACGCAGTATTTT	CASSVVAVGTDTQYF
.	TRBJ1-2	.	15	TRBV7-6	TGTGCCAGCAGCTTAGTTGCCGCAGCTGGCTATGGCTACACCTTC	CASSLVAAAGYGYTF
.	TRBJ2-7	.	13	TRBV7-2	TGTGCCAGCAGCCCCCTCATCGGCGGGGAGCAGTACTTC	CASSPLIGGEQYF
TRBD1	TRBJ2-2	.	15	TRBV6-5	TGTGCCAGCAGTACCCGGGACAGTTCCACCGGGGAGCTGTTTTTT	CASSTRDSSTGELFF
TRBD2	TRBJ2-3	.	13	TRBV2	TGTGCCAGCAATGCGGGGGTCACAGATACGCAGTATTTT	CASNAGVTDTQYF
TRBD2	TRBJ2-5	.	15	TRBV18	TGTGCCAGCTCACCACGGCTAGCGGGGAGAGAGACCCAGTACTTC	CASSPRLAGRETQYF
TRBD2	TRBJ2-5	.	15	TRBV4-1	TGCGCCAGCAGCCACCGTAGCGGGGGAGGGGAGACCCAGTACTTC	CASSHRSGGGETQYF
.	TRBJ1-4	.	13	TRBV10-3	TGTGCCATCAGTGCTAGATCCGGCGAAAAACTGTTTTTT	CAISARSGEKLFF
.	TRBJ1-6	.	17	TRBV5-4	TGTGCCAGCAGCTATGGACTATCCGAGACCTATAATTCACCCCTCCACTTT	CASSYGLSETYNSPLHF
.	TRBJ1-1	few	13	TRBV7-2	TGTGCCAGCAGCTTAGACAGGGAAGCTGAAGCTTTCTTT	CASSLDREAEAFF
.	TRBJ2-3	once	15	TRBV7-3	TGTGCCAGCAGCTTATTGGGGCAGGGTTTGGATACGCAGTATTTT	CASSLLGQGLDTQYF
.	TRBJ2-2	once	13	TRBV5-3	TGTGCCAGAAGCTTCGTGGTCACCGGGGAGCTGTTTTTT	CARSFVVTGELFF
TRBD2	TRBJ2-3	.	16	TRBV19	TGTGCCAGTAGTCTAAGACTAGCGGGGCGGGGAGATACGCAGTATTTT	CASSLRLAGRGDTQYF
.	TRBJ2-2	medium-sized	15	TRBV5-4	TGTGCCAGCAGTACGGGACCAGCCCAACCCGGGGAGCTGTTTTTT	CASSTGPAQPGELFF
.	TRBJ2-5	.	13	TRBV5-6	TGTGCCAGCAGCCTCCAAGGGGGAGAGACCCAGTACTTC	CASSLQGGETQYF